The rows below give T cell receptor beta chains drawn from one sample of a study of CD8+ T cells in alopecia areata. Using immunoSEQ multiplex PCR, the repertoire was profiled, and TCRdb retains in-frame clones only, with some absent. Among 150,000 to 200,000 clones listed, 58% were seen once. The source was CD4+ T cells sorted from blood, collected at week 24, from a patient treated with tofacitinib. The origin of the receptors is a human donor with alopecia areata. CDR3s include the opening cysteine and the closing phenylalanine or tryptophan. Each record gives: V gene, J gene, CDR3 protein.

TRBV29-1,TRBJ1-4,CSVTTGTGTTNEKLFF
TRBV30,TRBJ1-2,CAWSSRGSYYGYTF
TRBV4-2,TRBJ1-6,CASSQDSEGWHSPLHF
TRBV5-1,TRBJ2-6,CASSYGTHGANVLTF
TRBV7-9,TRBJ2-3,CASSDTTEGADTQYF
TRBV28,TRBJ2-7,CASSPGQGYEQYF
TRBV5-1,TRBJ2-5,CASSSQGLETQYF
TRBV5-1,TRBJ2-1,CASSLGLSGGHYNEQFF
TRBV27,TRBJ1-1,CASVRRGTGADEAFF
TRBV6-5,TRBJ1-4,CASSRHRSEEKLFF
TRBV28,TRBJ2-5,CASSYEGTRMAQYF
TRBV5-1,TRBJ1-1,CASSTGQGRNTEAFF